This TCR beta chain was found in a study of cytomegalovirus exposure and HLA in healthy donors. Study-wide findings and caveats: Available immune exposure information was restricted to CMV serostatus only. Associated with cytomegalovirus, according to the listing, were 150 to 200 TCR beta chains.

A word on this clone: Its antigen is as yet unknown.

PCR involved 60 Vbeta and 13 Jbeta primers. Method: immunoSEQ multiplex PCR; TCRdb's copy keeps in-frame clones and lacks some. The data show under 200,000 clones, around three quarters seen once. Germline assignment: CDR1 SGHRS and CDR2 YFSETQ. The V gene lost 1 base and the J gene lost 9 bases, with 10 bases spanning the gap. This CDR3 region has 12 residues. The sample consisted of PBMCs. The chain couples TRBV5-1 to TRBJ1-2; D is perhaps TRBD1 (6 bases). The receptor's source is a woman aged 30 to 39 in good health and CMV-seropositive. The chain's CDR3 is CASSLRQESYTF. The CDR3 bases are TGCGCCAGCAGCTTGCGACAGGAAAGCTACACCTTC.